This T cell receptor (beta chain) was documented in a study of blood T cell repertoires in COVID-19. There are 15 residues in the CDR3. The germline gives CDR1 MGHRA, CDR2 YSYEKL. V was shortened by 5 bases and J by 3 bases, with 13 bases between the two germline ends. Clones were sequenced by immunoSEQ multiplex PCR, and TCRdb holds only the in-frame ones, with some missing. Of around 140,000 clones in the sample, approximately 90% are singletons; the top ten hold more than 15%. This TCR derives from a middle-aged man with active or convalescent COVID-19. The genes are TRBV4-1 and TRBJ1-4; tentative D call: TRBD1 (6 bases). The source material was peripheral blood. The CDR3 loop reads CASSWRKGANEKLFF. CDR3 DNA sequence: TGCGCCAGCAGCTGGAGAAAGGGGGCTAATGAAAAACTGTTTTTT.